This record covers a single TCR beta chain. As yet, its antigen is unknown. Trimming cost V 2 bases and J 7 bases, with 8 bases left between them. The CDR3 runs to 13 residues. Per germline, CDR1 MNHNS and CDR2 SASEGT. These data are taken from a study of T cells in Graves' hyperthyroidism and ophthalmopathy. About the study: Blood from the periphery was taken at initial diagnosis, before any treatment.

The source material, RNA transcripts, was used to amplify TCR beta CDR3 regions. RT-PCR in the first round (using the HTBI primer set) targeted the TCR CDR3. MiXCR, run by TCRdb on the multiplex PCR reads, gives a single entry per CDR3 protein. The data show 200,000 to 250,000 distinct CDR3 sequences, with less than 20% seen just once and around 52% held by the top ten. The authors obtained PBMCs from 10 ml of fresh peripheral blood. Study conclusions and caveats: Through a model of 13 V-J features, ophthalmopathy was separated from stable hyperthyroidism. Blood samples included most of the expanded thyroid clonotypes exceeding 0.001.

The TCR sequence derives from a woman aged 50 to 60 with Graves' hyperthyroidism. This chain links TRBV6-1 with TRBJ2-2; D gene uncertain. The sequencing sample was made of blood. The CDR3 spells CASSEFRGGELFF. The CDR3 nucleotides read TGTGCCAGCAGTGAATTTAGAGGCGGGGAGCTGTTTTTT.